The clone carrying this T cell receptor beta chain has at least ten counts. Its specificity is unknown. Germline CDR1 SGHTA, CDR2 FQGNSA. The junction had 9 bases not matched to a gene; V was cut back by 5 bases and J by 6 bases. The CDR3 totals 14 residues. A UMI-containing oligonucleotide was joined by 3' ligation to the TCR cDNA template. This entry belongs to a study of naive and memory T cell subsets. Overall study results and limits: Potentially, T cell activation and differentiation skew this RNA-based measurement.

Ligated cDNA underwent four rounds of PCR with nested alpha and beta constant region primers and SP2. For blood and skin samples, reverse transcription used TCR alpha and beta constant primers. TCRdb re-called the 5' RACE reads through MiXCR, storing one row per CDR3 protein. The sample holds about 32,000 distinct CDR3 sequences; over 15% are singletons and the top ten take around 2.6%. The rearrangement joins TRBV7-2 to TRBJ2-7; 8 nucleotides line up with TRBD2. The receptor was derived from a female donor in good health. The CDR3 nucleotides are TGTGCCAGCAGCCCATCTCCGGGGGGGGCCGAGCAGTACTTC. This sequence encodes CASSPSPGGAEQYF.